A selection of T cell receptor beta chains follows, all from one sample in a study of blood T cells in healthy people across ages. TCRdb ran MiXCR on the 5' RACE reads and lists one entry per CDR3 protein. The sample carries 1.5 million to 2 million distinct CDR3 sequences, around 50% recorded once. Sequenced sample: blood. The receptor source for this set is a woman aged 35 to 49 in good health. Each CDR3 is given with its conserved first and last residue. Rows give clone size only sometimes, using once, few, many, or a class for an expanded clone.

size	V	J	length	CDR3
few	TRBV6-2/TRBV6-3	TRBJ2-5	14	CASSHRSAEGTQYF
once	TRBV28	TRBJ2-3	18	CASSLYPGRGPSTDTQYF
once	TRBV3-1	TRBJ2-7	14	CASSRLDGLYEQYF
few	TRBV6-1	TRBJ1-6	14	CASSELGGNSPLHF
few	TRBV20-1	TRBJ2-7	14	CSARAGQGRVKQYF
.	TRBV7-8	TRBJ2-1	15	CASSRGGLLYNEQFF
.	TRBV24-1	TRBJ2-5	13	CATSDLIEGTQYF
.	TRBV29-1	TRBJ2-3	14	CSARSGGVTDTQYF
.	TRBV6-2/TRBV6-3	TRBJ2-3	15	CASSDARGRTDTQYF
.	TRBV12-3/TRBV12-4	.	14	CASSLQSGGQTQYF
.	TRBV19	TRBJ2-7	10	CASSMDPQYF
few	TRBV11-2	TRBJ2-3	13	CASRTSNTDTQYF
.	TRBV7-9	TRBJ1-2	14	CASSRGQGLHGYTF
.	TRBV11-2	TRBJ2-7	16	CASSFPGQGASYEQYF
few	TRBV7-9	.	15	CASSSLTSGGGEQYF
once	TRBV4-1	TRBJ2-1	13	CASSPQNPQEQFF
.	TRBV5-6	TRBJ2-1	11	CASGRGHEQFF
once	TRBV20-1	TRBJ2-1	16	CSASPRGAGSYNEQFF
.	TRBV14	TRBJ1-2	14	CASSPRSATDGYTF
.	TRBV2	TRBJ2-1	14	CASSEASLRNEQFF
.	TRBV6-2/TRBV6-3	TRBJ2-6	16	CASSKSTGAGANVLTF
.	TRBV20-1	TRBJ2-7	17	CSARAPPGQRGSYEQYF
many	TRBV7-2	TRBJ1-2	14	CASSPLTGVGGYTF
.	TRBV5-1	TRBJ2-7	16	CASSLGYGDRGHEQYF
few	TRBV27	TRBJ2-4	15	CASALGMLAKNIQYF
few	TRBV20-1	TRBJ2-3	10	CSAGRDTQYF
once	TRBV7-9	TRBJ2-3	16	CASSARDRGTTDTQYF
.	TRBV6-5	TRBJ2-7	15	CASRNGGDWVYEQYF
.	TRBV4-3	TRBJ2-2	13	CASSPTGSGELFF
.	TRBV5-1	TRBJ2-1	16	CASSSLAGASYNEQFF
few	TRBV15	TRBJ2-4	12	CATSRLEDIQYF
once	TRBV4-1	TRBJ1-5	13	CASSQDLFQPQHF
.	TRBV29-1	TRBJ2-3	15	CSVGRSMISTDTQYF
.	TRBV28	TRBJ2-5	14	CASSLQGKAKTQYF
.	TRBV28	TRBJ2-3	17	CASSLMASGGSTDTQYF
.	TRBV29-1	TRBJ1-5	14	CSVLQGSGNQPQHF
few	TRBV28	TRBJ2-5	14	CASSFQGRGETQYF